This T cell receptor beta chain appears in the sequencing data of a study of T-cell reconstitution after alpha-beta-depleted transplantation in children. This CDR3 contains 14 residues. Trimming at V came to 3 bases and at J to 4 bases, leaving 5 bases not matched to a gene. This clonotype was observed a few times. A library of TCRbeta sequences, prepared with unique molecular identifiers, was generated. Each CDR3 protein gets one entry after TCRdb re-called the PCR reads with MiXCR. The sample lists around 800,000 distinct CDR3 sequences, approximately 15% seen once, with around 4.5% in the top ten.

Material: PBMCs, mostly from graft donor cells, obtained 360 days after TCRalphabeta/CD19-depleted stem cell transplant. This TCR was sampled from a male patient between 10 and 17 years old who had a stem cell transplant for acute lymphoblastic leukemia, so the T cells may come from the graft donor. The V gene is TRBV12-3 or TRBV12-4, the J gene TRBJ1-1, with TRBD1 matching 7 bases. CDR3: CASSFDRAVTEAFF. The CDR3 coding sequence is TGTGCCAGCAGTTTTGACAGGGCAGTCACTGAAGCTTTCTTT.